Given below is one T cell receptor beta chain in context. Assay used: immunoSEQ multiplex PCR; TCRdb lists only in-frame clones, some missing. The profile shows 90,000 to 100,000 clones, roughly 80% of them singletons. The data stem from a study of OX40 agonist ivuxolimab in advanced cancers. Turning to the study itself: Patients assigned to dose escalation were diagnosed with hepatocellular carcinoma, melanoma, renal cell or head and neck cancer.

This CDR3 has 14 residues. In germline, CDR1 is ENHRY, CDR2 SYGVKD. V lost 7 bases to trimming and J lost 3 bases, with 14 bases between them. The chain uses TRBV10-3 and TRBJ2-3; no clear D gene. The receptor was isolated from an adult with an advanced solid tumor such as melanoma, head and neck, liver or kidney cancer. Sequenced here: CD4+ or CD8+ T cells sorted from blood, sampled in a trial of the OX40 agonist ivuxolimab. The CDR3 spells CAIKGEPSTDTQYF. DNA for the CDR3: TGTGCCATCAAGGGTGAACCTAGTACAGATACGCAGTATTTT.